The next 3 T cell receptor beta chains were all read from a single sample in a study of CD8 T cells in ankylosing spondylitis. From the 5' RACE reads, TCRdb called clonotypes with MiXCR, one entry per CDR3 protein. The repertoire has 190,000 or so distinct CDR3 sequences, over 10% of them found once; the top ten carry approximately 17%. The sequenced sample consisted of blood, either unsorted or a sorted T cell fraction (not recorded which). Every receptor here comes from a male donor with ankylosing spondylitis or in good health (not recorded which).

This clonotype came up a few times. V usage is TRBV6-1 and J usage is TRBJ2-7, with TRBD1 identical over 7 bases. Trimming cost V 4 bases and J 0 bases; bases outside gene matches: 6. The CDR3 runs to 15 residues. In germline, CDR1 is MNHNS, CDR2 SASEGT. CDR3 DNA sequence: TGTGCCAGCAGTGCTCCGTGGGACAGCTCCTACGAGCAGTACTTC. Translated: CASSAPWDSSYEQYF.

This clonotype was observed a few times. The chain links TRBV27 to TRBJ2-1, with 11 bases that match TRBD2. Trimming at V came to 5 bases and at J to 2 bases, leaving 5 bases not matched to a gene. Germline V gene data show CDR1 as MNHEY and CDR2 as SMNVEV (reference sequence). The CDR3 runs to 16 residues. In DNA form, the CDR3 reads TGTGCCAGCAGTGTTCTGACTAGCGGGGCCTACAATGAGCAGTTCTTC. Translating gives CASSVLTSGAYNEQFF.

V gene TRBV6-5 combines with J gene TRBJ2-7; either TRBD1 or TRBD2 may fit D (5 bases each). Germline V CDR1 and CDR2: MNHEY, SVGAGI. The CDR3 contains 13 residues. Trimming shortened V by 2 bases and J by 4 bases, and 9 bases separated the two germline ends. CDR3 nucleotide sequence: TGTGCCAGCAGTTACGGGGACGGATACGAGCAGTACTTC. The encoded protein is CASSYGDGYEQYF.